This T cell receptor (beta chain) was retrieved from a study of blood T cell repertoires in COVID-19. Study context: Samples came from the United States, Italy and Spain, spanning acute and convalescent COVID-19. T cells, B-cell-depleted T cells, or PBMCs supplied cDNA or gDNA.

Authors' processing steps: Amplification from reference gene primers served as the basis for estimated nucleated cell counts. Sequencing was performed with immunoSEQ multiplex PCR; in TCRdb, only in-frame clones are kept and a portion is missing. That table supplies the V and J calls and clone size; D and trimming were determined from the DNA. The sample gives approximately 160,000 clones, around 82% of which show up once; roughly 11% is in the top ten. This CDR3 has 14 residues. Germline V gene lookup returns CDR1 LNHDA and CDR2 SQIVND (reference sequence). V was clipped by 4 bases and J by 9 bases; unmatched bases: 2.

Material for sequencing was peripheral blood. The TCR originated in a man aged 60 to 69 with active or convalescent COVID-19. The V call is TRBV19, the J call TRBJ1-6, with TRBD1 matching over 11 bases. CDR3 sequence (DNA): TGTGCCAGTAGTAAAGGACAGGGGGCTTCACCCCTCCACTTT. Its translation is CASSKGQGASPLHF.